This T cell receptor beta chain comes out of a study of blood T cells in healthy people across ages (dated by TCRdb to between 2014 and 2017). Regarding the research as a whole: In model experiments, template switching captured about one uniquely barcoded TCR beta cDNA molecule for every two T cells. For two donors (one aged 18 to 29 and one aged 80 or older), the study analyzed two additional independent replicas of 1 million unique cDNA reads from the same blood draw. To avoid experimental bias, donors of different ages were spread randomly across the sequencing lanes. Using deep sequencing normalized with unique cDNA molecular identifiers, the study measured how TCR beta repertoire diversity changes with age. Four age groups were formed from the donors: young (average approximately 17 years), middle-aged (approximately 39), aged (more than 55) and long-lived (around 80). Overall study outcomes, separate from this receptor: Estimates of total diversity based on one million sequenced T cells were regarded as lower bounds and as underestimates. The long-lived group showed more naive CD4+ T cells, fewer expanded clones and increased TCR diversity than the aged group, suggesting age selection. Because donor CMV infection status was unknown, age-related changes in expanded clonotypes were potentially confounded. A strong correlation was found between observed TCR beta diversity and the percentage of naive T cells measured by flow cytometry. As age increased, observed TCR beta diversity per million T cells dropped in a roughly linear way, and a significant reduction was already evident by age 40. Because profiling used bulk unsorted PBMCs, naive and antigen-experienced compartments could not be compared conclusively.

The library was prepared using 5' RACE. Sequenced on an Illumina HiSeq 2500. A second 7 to 11 cycle PCR used a sample-barcoded 5' primer and a J-beta primer mix. Each TCR beta cDNA molecule received a unique molecular identifier from a template-switch 5' adaptor carrying 12 random nucleotides. Each sample yielded at least 2.5 million CDR3-containing paired-end reads. First-strand cDNA was synthesized from all RNA with the Mint cDNA synthesis kit, primed by a TRBC-specific oligonucleotide. Following uracil-DNA glycosylase treatment, all cDNA underwent a first 18-cycle PCR with the universal primers M1SS and BC2_uni_R. Under the source paper's analysis protocol: Normalization of each sample was performed by random selection of 1 million high-quality reads, each carrying a distinct molecular identifier. Reads with shared molecular identifiers were discarded instead of being binned into consensus sequences. CDR3 identification, clonotype clustering and error correction used MiTCR with a Q25 quality threshold and the strictest error-elimination algorithm. Lower-bound total TCR beta diversity was estimated with a nonparametric unseen species model using Euler transformation. TCRdb reanalyzed the raw reads on its own, using fastp at Q25 for trimming and MiXCR for clone calling, and kept in-frame beta chains. Each CDR3 protein gets just one entry, which takes the most common genes and DNA from the rows behind it. These V and J calls originate from TCRdb's pipeline instead of the authors' own analysis. The sample has fewer than 900,000 distinct CDR3 sequences on record, around half of them singletons. 25% to 35% of the sample is held by the ten biggest clonotypes.

The donors were a few dozen Caucasian individuals from Russia, aged 6 to 90 years, who were systemically healthy. Approximately 10 milliliters of peripheral blood were collected from each donor into EDTA-treated Vacutainer tubes. PBMCs were isolated by Ficoll-Paque density-gradient centrifugation, with at least 6 million obtained per sample. Trizol reagent was used to extract total RNA from PBMCs, with at least 5.5 micrograms per sample. For every donor, an aliquot of PBMCs went through flow cytometry to measure the percentages of naive CD45RAhigh/CD27high T cells. CDR1 SGHRS and CDR2 YFSETQ are derived from the germline V gene. Relative to germline, V is missing 5 bases and J is missing 2 bases, with 6 bases of the junction outside any gene match. The CDR3 sequence holds 15 residues, the cysteine and phenylalanine included. The read is trimmed to its CDR3 DNA, 45 bases read in frame from base 1.

This clonotype was recorded many times. The specificity of this receptor is unknown. Nothing much larger sits one base from this clone, and base qualities are not available. This clonotype originated in a woman aged 60-70 years in good health. In this chain, TRBV5-1 is recombined with TRBJ2-5, and 10 junction bases match TRBD1. The sequenced material came from blood. The encoded CDR3 is CASRPGTGAQETQYF. The nucleotide sequence is given as TGCGCCAGCAGGCCCGGGACAGGGGCTCAAGAGACCCAGTACTTC. Reference TRBV5-1 and TRBJ2-5 proteins supply the regions before and after the CDR3; the full variable domain is: KAGVTQTPRYLIKTRGQQVTLSCSPISGHRSVSWYQQTPGQGLQFLFEYFSETQRNKGNFPGRFSGRQFSNSRSEMNVSTLELGDSALYLCASRPGTGAQETQYFGPGTRLLVL.